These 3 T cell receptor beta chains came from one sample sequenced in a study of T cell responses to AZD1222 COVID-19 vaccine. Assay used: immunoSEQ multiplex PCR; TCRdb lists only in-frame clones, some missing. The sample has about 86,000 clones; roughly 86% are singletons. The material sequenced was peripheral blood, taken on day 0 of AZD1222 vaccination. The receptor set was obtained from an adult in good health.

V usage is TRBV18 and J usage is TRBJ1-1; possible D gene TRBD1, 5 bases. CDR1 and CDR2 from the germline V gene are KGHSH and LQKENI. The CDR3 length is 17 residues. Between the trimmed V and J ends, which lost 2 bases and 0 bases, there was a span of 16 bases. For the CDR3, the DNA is TGTGCCAGCTCACCAAGCCAGGGAGTTGCGATGAACACTGAAGCTTTCTTT. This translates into CASSPSQGVAMNTEAFF.

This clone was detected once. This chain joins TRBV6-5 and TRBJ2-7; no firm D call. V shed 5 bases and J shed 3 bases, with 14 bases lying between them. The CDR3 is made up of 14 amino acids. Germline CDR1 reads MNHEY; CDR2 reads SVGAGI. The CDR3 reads CASSTNIGLYEQYF. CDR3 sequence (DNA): TGTGCCAGCAGTACGAATATAGGTCTCTACGAGCAGTACTTC.

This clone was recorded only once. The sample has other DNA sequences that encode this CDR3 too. The CDR3 region has the DNA TGTGCCAGCAGTTTCAGGGGGGGTAATGAAAAACTGTTTTTT. Protein sequence: CASSFRGGNEKLFF. This chain links TRBV28 with TRBJ1-4, with 7 bases matching TRBD1. With V trimmed by 3 bases and J by 4 bases, 2 bases remained unmatched. The CDR3 length is 14 residues. Germline lookup yields CDR1 MDHEN and CDR2 SYDVKM.